The next 24 T cell receptor beta chains were all read from a single sample in a study of blood T cell repertoires in COVID-19. Profiling relied on immunoSEQ multiplex PCR, and the TCRdb table lists in-frame clones only, not all of them. Of about 250,000 clones listed, approximately 90% are singletons. Material for sequencing was PBMCs or T cells enriched from blood (not recorded which). The receptors shown here come from a man aged 40-50 years who had recovered from COVID-19.

This rearrangement joins TRBV6-5 to TRBJ2-7, with D possibly being TRBD1 (6 bases). CDR3 size: 14 residues. Trimming pared 7 bases from V and 0 bases from J, leaving 13 bases between. CDR1 is MNHEY and CDR2 is SVGAGI in the germline V gene. CDR3: CASTGQPSSYEQYF. DNA of the CDR3: TGTGCCAGCACCGGACAGCCCAGCTCCTACGAGCAGTACTTC.

This chain uses TRBV2 with TRBJ2-7; 8 nucleotides line up with TRBD1. The V and J ends lost 6 bases and 0 bases, in that order; junction bases with no gene match: 4. From germline, CDR1 is SNHLY and CDR2 FYNNEI. This CDR3 is built from 14 residues. CDR3 DNA: TGTGCCAGCAGCAGGGACAGGAACTCCTACGAGCAGTACTTC. It yields the protein CASSRDRNSYEQYF.

V is TRBV11-3 and J is TRBJ1-2, with TRBD1 identical over 7 bases. Germline loops: CDR1 SGHNT, CDR2 YENEEA. V dropped 4 bases and J dropped 3; count of bases not matched to a gene: 11. CDR3 length equals 16 residues. The CDR3 loop reads CASSSSPGQRDYGYTF. DNA for the CDR3: TGTGCCAGCAGCTCCTCCCCGGGACAGAGAGACTATGGCTACACCTTC.

The chain couples TRBV10-3 to TRBJ2-7, with 11 positions matching TRBD1. Germline values: CDR1 ENHRY, CDR2 SYGVKD. This CDR3 contains 14 residues. V shed 9 bases and J 7 bases; nucleotides not matched to a gene: 11. The CDR3 region is CAITIGQGAGEQYF. DNA of the CDR3: TGTGCCATTACGATAGGACAGGGGGCAGGAGAGCAGTACTTC.

The chain employs TRBV2 and TRBJ1-6, with D unresolved. CDR3 size: 15 residues. With 7 bases removed from V and 1 base from J, the gap between germline ends came to 11 bases. Germline CDR1 and CDR2: SNHLY and FYNNEI. The DNA of the CDR3 is TGTGCCAGCACCGAGGAAGTGTCCTATAATTCACCCCTCCACTTT. This gives the protein CASTEEVSYNSPLHF.

The gene calls are TRBV19 and TRBJ2-1; unclear D gene. The CDR3 consists of 13 residues. CDR1 is LNHDA, CDR2 SQIVND, per germline (reference sequence). The V gene lost 4 bases and the J gene lost 12 bases, with 16 bases spanning the gap. CDR3 sequence reads: CASSTLSGTRQFF. Here the CDR3 DNA reads TGTGCCAGTAGTACCCTCTCAGGAACAAGGCAGTTCTTC.

The J gene is TRBJ2-7, the V gene TRBV5-1; D is unclear. Germline V gene data show CDR1 as SGHRS and CDR2 as YFSETQ. This CDR3 comprises 14 residues. The V gene lost 0 bases and the J gene lost 0 bases, with 7 bases spanning the gap. The CDR3 protein is CASSLGLISYEQYF. CDR3 nucleotides: TGCGCCAGCAGCTTGGGGCTCATCTCCTACGAGCAGTACTTC.

This clone was observed once. This chain links TRBV7-8 with TRBJ2-7, with D possibly matching TRBD1 (5 bases). V dropped 4 bases and J dropped 3 bases, with 22 bases sitting between them. Per the germline V gene, CDR1 is SGHVS and CDR2 is FQNEAQ. The CDR3 covers 17 residues. The CDR3 DNA sequence: TGTGCCAGCAGCTCGATAAGACAGTCTTCCTCTCTCTACGAGCAGTACTTC. Translating it yields CASSSIRQSSSLYEQYF.

The genes are TRBV18 and TRBJ2-7, with 8 bases fitting TRBD2. The germline gives CDR1 KGHSH, CDR2 LQKENI. V lost 1 base and J lost 2; bases outside the gene matches: 4. This CDR3 has 15 amino acids. The CDR3 reads CASSPRSGRTYEQYF. CDR3 nucleotide sequence: TGTGCCAGCTCACCACGGAGCGGGAGAACCTACGAGCAGTACTTC.

This clone was observed a few times. V and J are TRBV19 and TRBJ2-5; no firm D call. The germline CDR1 and CDR2 sequences are LNHDA and SQIVND (reference sequence). Trimming removed 1 base from V and 2 bases from J, with 5 bases in between. The CDR3 length is 13 residues. The DNA for the CDR3 is TGTGCCAGTAGTATAGTCAGACAAGAGACCCAGTACTTC. Its protein is CASSIVRQETQYF.

The genes are TRBV29-1 and TRBJ2-1; 7 bases map to TRBD2. The CDR3 is 13 residues long. The J segment lost 11 bases and the V segment lost 0 bases, leaving 7 bases of the junction unmatched. Per the germline V gene, CDR1 is SQVTM and CDR2 is ANQGSEA. This CDR3 reads CSVEDKPGTKQFF. The CDR3 nucleotides are TGCAGCGTTGAAGATAAACCCGGGACTAAGCAGTTCTTC.

The chain couples TRBV28 to TRBJ2-5; perhaps TRBD2 as D (6 bases). Germline V gene lookup returns CDR1 MDHEN and CDR2 SYDVKM. This CDR3 contains 13 residues. Trimming removed 1 base at V and 5 bases at J, with 8 bases between. The CDR3 nucleotides read TGTGCCAGCAGTTTATTCCTAGCGGAGACCCAGTACTTC. Translating it yields CASSLFLAETQYF.

The genes are TRBV7-9 and TRBJ1-1, with D possibly being TRBD1 (5 bases). The V gene lost 3 bases and the J gene lost 1 base, with 15 bases spanning the gap. The CDR3 spans 16 residues. Germline V gene lookup returns CDR1 SEHNR and CDR2 FQNEAQ (reference sequence). CDR3 amino acids: CASSLINGHKNTEAFF. Written as DNA, the CDR3 is TGTGCCAGCAGCTTGATTAACGGACACAAGAACACTGAAGCTTTCTTT.

The J gene is TRBJ1-2, the V gene TRBV7-9; TRBD1 matches 8 bases. V shed 6 bases and J 8 bases; nucleotides not matched to a gene: 14. This CDR3 comprises 15 residues. From germline, CDR1 is SEHNR and CDR2 FQNEAQ (reference sequence). The CDR3: CASSRWGQDPSGYTF. CDR3 coding DNA: TGTGCCAGCAGTAGATGGGGACAGGATCCATCGGGCTACACCTTC.

This clone was seen more than once but under ten times. The genes are TRBV2 and TRBJ1-1; 9 nucleotides line up with TRBD1. Unmatched junction bases numbered 17, after V lost 1 base and J lost 5 bases. The V gene's germline CDR1 is SNHLY and CDR2 FYNNEI. The CDR3 totals 19 residues. The CDR3 region has the DNA TGTGCCAGCAGTGAAGTATTCTCGGGACAGGGAGTTATGTGGACTGAAGCTTTCTTT. Encoded protein: CASSEVFSGQGVMWTEAFF.

The J gene is TRBJ1-1, the V gene TRBV5-6; 7 bases agree with TRBD1. The CDR3 is made up of 13 amino acids. Germline CDR1 reads SGHDT; CDR2 reads YYEEEE. Losses at the gene ends were 4 bases for V and 3 bases for J; bases not matched to a gene: 3. CDR3 bases: TGTGCCAGCAGCCAAACAGGGGACACTGAAGCTTTCTTT. Translating it yields CASSQTGDTEAFF.

Written as DNA, the CDR3 is TGCGCCAGCGACGGGAATAACAGGGACACCGGGGAGCTGTTTTTT. As protein: CASDGNNRDTGELFF. V is TRBV10-2 and J is TRBJ2-2; TRBD1 might be the D (6 bases). The CDR3 sequence is 15 residues long. Germline CDR1 WSHSY, CDR2 SAAADI. V dropped 8 bases and J dropped 3 bases, with 16 bases sitting between them.

The V gene is TRBV7-3, the J gene TRBJ1-2; D unclear. Germline V lookup: CDR1 SGHTA, CDR2 FQGTGA. The CDR3 has 14 amino acids. V was pared by 2 bases and J by 5 bases, with 12 bases between. In DNA form, the CDR3 reads TGTGCCAGCAGCTTACCCATCCTATGTTATGGCTACACCTTC. Amino acid sequence: CASSLPILCYGYTF.

The chain carries TRBV19 and TRBJ1-5; D possibly corresponds to TRBD1 (6 bases). This CDR3 is 15 amino acids long. The V and J ends lost 0 bases and 8 bases respectively, with 14 bases between them. Germline lookup yields CDR1 LNHDA and CDR2 SQIVND (reference sequence). DNA for the CDR3: TGTGCCAGTAGTATAGATCTACAGGGCTTCGAGCCCCAGCATTTT. Translation gives CASSIDLQGFEPQHF.

The chain uses TRBV4-1 and TRBJ2-4; 13 bases agree with TRBD2. V lost 1 base and J lost 4; bases outside the gene matches: 7. The CDR3 loop spans 18 amino acids. Germline CDR1 MGHRA, CDR2 YSYEKL. The CDR3 DNA reads as TGCGCCAGCAGCCAAGGACTAGCGGGGGGACGACCAAAAAACATTCAGTACTTC. Translation: CASSQGLAGGRPKNIQYF.

The rearrangement joins TRBV29-1 to TRBJ1-2; 9 bases map to TRBD1. CDR1 SQVTM and CDR2 ANQGSEA come from the germline V gene. V trimming: 1 base; J trimming: 4 bases; junction bases outside the gene matches: 7. The CDR3 spans 15 residues. The CDR3 region is CSVEGTGELAYGYTF. CDR3 coding DNA: TGCAGCGTTGAAGGGACAGGGGAGTTGGCCTATGGCTACACCTTC.

This clone turned up a few times. This chain connects TRBV5-6 to TRBJ1-1; TRBD1 might be the D (5 bases). The V end lost 0 bases, the J end lost 9 bases, and 6 bases lay between the germline ends. The CDR3 covers 11 residues. The germline V gene encodes CDR1 SGHDT and CDR2 YYEEEE. CDR3 loop: CASSLAGKAFF. The CDR3 DNA is TGTGCCAGCAGCTTGGCAGGGAAAGCTTTCTTT.

This rearrangement joins TRBV7-3 to TRBJ2-7; the match to TRBD1 covers 8 bases. CDR3 length: 14 amino acids. Unmatched junction bases numbered 4, after V lost 0 bases and J lost 6 bases. Germline V gives CDR1 SGHTA, CDR2 FQGTGA. The CDR3 loop is CASSLTDRGVEQYF. CDR3 sequence (DNA): TGTGCCAGCAGCTTAACCGACAGGGGAGTCGAGCAGTACTTC.

This clone was counted a few times. This chain connects TRBV27 to TRBJ2-7; possibly TRBD1 for D (6 bases). Trimming removed 4 bases at V and 2 bases at J, with 15 bases between. CDR1 is MNHEY and CDR2 is SMNVEV in the germline V gene (reference sequence). The length of the CDR3 is 15 residues. The CDR3 DNA follows: TGTGCCAGCAGTTACAGGGAAACCCTAGCCTACGAGCAGTACTTC. It yields the protein CASSYRETLAYEQYF.